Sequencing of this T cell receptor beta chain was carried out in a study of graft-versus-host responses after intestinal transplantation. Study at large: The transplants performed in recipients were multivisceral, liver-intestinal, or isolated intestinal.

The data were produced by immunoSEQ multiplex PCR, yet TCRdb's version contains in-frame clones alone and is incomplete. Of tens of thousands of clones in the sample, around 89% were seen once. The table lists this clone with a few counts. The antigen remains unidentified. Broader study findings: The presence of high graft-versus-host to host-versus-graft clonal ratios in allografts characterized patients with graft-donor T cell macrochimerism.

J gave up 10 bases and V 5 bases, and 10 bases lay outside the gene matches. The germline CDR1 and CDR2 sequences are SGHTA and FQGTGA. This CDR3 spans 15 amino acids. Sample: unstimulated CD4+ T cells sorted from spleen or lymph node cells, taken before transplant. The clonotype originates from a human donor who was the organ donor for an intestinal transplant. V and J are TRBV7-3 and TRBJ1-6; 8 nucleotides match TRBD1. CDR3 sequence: CASSPSGGPSSPLHF. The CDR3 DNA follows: TGTGCCAGCAGCCCCTCAGGGGGCCCATCCTCACCCCTCCACTTT.